This T cell receptor (beta chain) was observed in a study of T cell repertoires in cytomegalovirus infection. MiXCR, run by TCRdb on the reads, gives a single entry per CDR3 protein. The table has some 400,000 distinct CDR3 sequences, 31% seen once. The table lists this clonotype with a few counts. The CDR3 contains 14 residues. V was clipped by 5 bases and J by 4 bases; unmatched bases: 4. Germline CDR1 is MNHEY and CDR2 is SVGEGT. The V and J genes are TRBV6-2 or TRBV6-3 and TRBJ2-3, with TRBD1 matching 9 bases. This clonotype originated in a human donor in good health (CMV status not recorded). Some clones in this sample may be carry-over from other donors' samples. The sample taken for sequencing was PBMCs. The CDR3 loop reads CASSRTGVPDTQYF. The CDR3 nucleotides read TGTGCCAGCAGTCGGACAGGGGTTCCAGATACGCAGTATTTT.